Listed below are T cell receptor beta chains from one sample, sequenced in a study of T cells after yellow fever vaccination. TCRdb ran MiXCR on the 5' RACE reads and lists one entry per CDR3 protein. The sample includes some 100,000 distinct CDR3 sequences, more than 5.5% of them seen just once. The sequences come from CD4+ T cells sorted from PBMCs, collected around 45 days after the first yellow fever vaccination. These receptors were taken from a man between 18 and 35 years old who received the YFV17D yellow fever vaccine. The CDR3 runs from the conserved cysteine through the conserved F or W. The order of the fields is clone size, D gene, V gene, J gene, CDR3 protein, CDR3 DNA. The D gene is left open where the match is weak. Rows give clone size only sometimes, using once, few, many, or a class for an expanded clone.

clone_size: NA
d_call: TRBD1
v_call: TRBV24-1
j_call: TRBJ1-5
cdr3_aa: CATSEPRQGSNQPQHF
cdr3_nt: TGTGCCACCAGTGAGCCCAGACAGGGGAGCAATCAGCCCCAGCATTTT

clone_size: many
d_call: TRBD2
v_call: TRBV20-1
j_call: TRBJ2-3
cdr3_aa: CSASVTSGGFFYTDTQYF
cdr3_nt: TGCAGTGCTAGCGTGACTAGCGGGGGGTTTTTCTACACAGATACGCAGTATTTT

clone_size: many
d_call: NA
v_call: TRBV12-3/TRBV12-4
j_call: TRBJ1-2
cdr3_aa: CASSQTGSNYGYTF
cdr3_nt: TGTGCCAGCAGCCAGACAGGATCTAACTATGGCTACACCTTC

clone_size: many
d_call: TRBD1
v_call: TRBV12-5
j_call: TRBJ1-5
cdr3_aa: CASGLVLQGVFIGNQPQHF
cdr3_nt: TGTGCTAGTGGTTTGGTTTTGCAGGGGGTATTTATCGGCAATCAGCCCCAGCATTTT

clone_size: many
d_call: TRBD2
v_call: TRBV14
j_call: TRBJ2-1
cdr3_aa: CASSQVGGGVTEQFF
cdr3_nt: TGTGCCAGCAGCCAAGTCGGCGGGGGGGTCACTGAGCAGTTCTTC

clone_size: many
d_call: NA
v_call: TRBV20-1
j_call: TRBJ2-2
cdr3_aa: CSARDLGGPGTSNTGELFF
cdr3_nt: TGCAGTGCTAGAGATCTCGGCGGTCCAGGTACTTCGAACACCGGGGAGCTGTTTTTT

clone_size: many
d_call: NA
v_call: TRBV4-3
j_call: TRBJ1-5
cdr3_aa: CASSPSWGNQPQHF
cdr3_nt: TGCGCCAGCAGTCCTTCCTGGGGAAATCAGCCCCAGCATTTT

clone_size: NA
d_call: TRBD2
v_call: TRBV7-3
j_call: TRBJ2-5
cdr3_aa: CASSPAGSGGPGRETQYF
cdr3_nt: TGTGCCAGCAGCCCGGCGGGAAGCGGGGGGCCAGGTCGGGAGACCCAGTACTTC

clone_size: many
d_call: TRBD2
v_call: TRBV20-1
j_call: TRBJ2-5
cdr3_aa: CSEKVGGTIETQYF
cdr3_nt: TGCAGTGAGAAGGTCGGGGGGACGATAGAGACCCAGTACTTC

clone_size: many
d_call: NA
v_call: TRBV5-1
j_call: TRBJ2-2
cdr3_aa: CASSLAQSNTGELFF
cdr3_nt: TGCGCCAGCAGCTTGGCACAGAGTAACACCGGGGAGCTGTTTTTT

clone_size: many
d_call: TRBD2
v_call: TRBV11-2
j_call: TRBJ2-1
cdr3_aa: CASSRTSGGAAVGNEQFF
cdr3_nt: TGTGCCAGCAGCCGCACTAGCGGGGGGGCCGCTGTTGGCAATGAGCAGTTCTTC